Sequencing of this T cell receptor (beta chain) was carried out in a study of T cells in Graves' hyperthyroidism and ophthalmopathy. The CDR3 consists of 15 residues. Germline V lookup: CDR1 SGDLS, CDR2 YYNGEE. Deletions cut 0 bases from V and 2 bases from J, with 12 bases between. Stable Graves' hyperthyroidism meant no ophthalmopathy progression within 18 months. The table lists this clonotype with many counts. What it recognizes is unknown. Study-wide findings and caveats: In blood, most of the thyroid clonotypes expanded above 0.001 were also present.

TCR beta CDR3 regions were amplified from RNA transcripts. During a first-round RT-PCR of the TCR CDR3, the HTBI primer set was used. TCRdb recomputed calls from the multiplex PCR reads with MiXCR, one row per CDR3 protein. The sample has more than 300,000 distinct CDR3 sequences, about 15% seen once. The J gene is TRBJ2-7, the V gene TRBV9; D call uncertain. Specimen: blood. This receptor was obtained from a woman aged 60-70 years with Graves' hyperthyroidism. In DNA form, the CDR3 reads TGTGCCAGCAGCGTAGGAGTGGGAAGCACCTACGAGCAGTACTTC. Translated: CASSVGVGSTYEQYF.